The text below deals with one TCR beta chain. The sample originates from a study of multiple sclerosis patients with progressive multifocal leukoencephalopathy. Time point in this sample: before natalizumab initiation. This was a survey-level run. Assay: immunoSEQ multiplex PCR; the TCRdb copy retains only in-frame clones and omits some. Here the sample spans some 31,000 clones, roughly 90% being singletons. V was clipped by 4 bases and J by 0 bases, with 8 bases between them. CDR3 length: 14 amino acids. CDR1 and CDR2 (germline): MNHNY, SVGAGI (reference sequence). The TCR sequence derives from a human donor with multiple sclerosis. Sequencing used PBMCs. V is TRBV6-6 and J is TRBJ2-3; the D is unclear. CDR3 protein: CASSLRASTDTQYF. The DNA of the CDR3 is TGTGCCAGCAGTTTACGAGCTAGCACAGATACGCAGTATTTT.